This TCR beta chain originates from a study of PD-1 blockade in mismatch repair-deficient tumors. The wider study: Patients had 11 to 13 mismatch repair-deficient cancer types and were previously treated and progressing. Overall study results and limits: Tumor-resident clones, often absent from pretreatment blood, expanded after pembrolizumab and then contracted.

TCRs were sequenced from a few patients responding to pembrolizumab. About this clone: Its target is not known.

This CDR3 is built from 13 residues. The germline V gene encodes CDR1 SGHAT and CDR2 FQNNGV. The V end was cut by 6 bases, the J end by 10 bases, with 16 bases between. Data came from immunoSEQ multiplex PCR; TCRdb stores just in-frame clones and leaves some out. This sample yields around 120,000 clones, of which roughly 90% are seen a single time; about 12% belongs to the top ten. This TCR was recovered from an adult with mismatch repair-deficient cancer. The sequencing used peripheral blood, collected approximately 72 weeks after starting pembrolizumab. The chain uses TRBV11-2 and TRBJ2-1; D possibly corresponds to TRBD1 (6 bases). CDR3 in amino acids: CASRPLQGSEQFF. The CDR3 nucleotides read TGTGCCAGCAGACCCCTCCAGGGGTCAGAGCAGTTCTTC.